A single T cell receptor (beta chain) is shown here with its context. Its antigen is still unknown. Genomic DNA acted as the template from which TCR beta VDJ combination and CDR3 sequence profiling were carried out. TCRdb analysed the reads with MiXCR anew, one entry per CDR3 protein. The top ten hold approximately 8.2% of the sample, which has roughly 300,000 distinct CDR3 sequences, around three fifths seen once. CDR3 length: 15 amino acids. Trimming at V came to 3 bases and at J to 5 bases, leaving 10 bases not matched to a gene. Looked up from germline, CDR1 is SGHTS and CDR2 is YDEGEE. These data are taken from a study of CD8+CD57+ T cells in acquired aplastic anemia. Across the whole study: On average, sorted CD4+ and CD8+ cells gave approximately 3.5 ug of DNA.

The study's findings and limits: In CD8+ cells, Simpson's diversity showed no significant difference between patients and controls. About 30 shared CD8+ CDR3s appeared highly expressed within patients' immunodominant clones.

The origin of this receptor is a human donor with severe aplastic anemia or a healthy control (not recorded which). Sequencing used sorted CD4+, CD8+, or CD8+CD57+ T cells (not recorded which) from PBMCs. V is TRBV5-8 and J is TRBJ2-7; 8 bases align to TRBD1. CDR3 loop: CASSSPGQAGNEQYF. The CDR3 bases are TGTGCCAGCAGCTCCCCGGGACAGGCTGGCAACGAGCAGTACTTC. Variable domain in full (rest from reference TRBV5-8 and TRBJ2-7): EAGVTQSPTHLIKTRGQQATLRCSPISGHTSVYWYQQALGLGLQFLLWYDEGEERNRGNFPPRFSGRQFPNYSSELNVNALELEDSALYLCASSSPGQAGNEQYFGPGTRLTVT.